This T cell receptor (beta chain) was found in a study of technical replicates of blood from a few donors. Method: immunoSEQ multiplex PCR; TCRdb's copy keeps in-frame clones and lacks some. This table has about 88,000 clones, around 94% appearing once. Germline values: CDR1 SGDLS, CDR2 YYNGEE. The CDR3 consists of 17 residues. V lost 2 bases and J lost 4; bases outside the gene matches: 9. The V and J genes are TRBV9 and TRBJ2-3, with TRBD2 matching 11 bases. The sequenced material came from T cells isolated from PBMCs. This TCR derives from a human donor in good health. DNA for the CDR3: TGTGCCAGCAGCGTGTCCTTAGCGGGGGGGCTTGCAGATACGCAGTATTTT. Protein product: CASSVSLAGGLADTQYF.